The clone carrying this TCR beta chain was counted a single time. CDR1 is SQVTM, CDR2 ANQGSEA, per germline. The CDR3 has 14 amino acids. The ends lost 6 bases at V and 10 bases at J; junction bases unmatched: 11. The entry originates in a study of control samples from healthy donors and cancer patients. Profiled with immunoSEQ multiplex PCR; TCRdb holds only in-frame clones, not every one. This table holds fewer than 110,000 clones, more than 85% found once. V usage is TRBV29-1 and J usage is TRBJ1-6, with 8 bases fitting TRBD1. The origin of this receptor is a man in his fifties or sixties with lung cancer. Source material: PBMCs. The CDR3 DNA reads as TGCAGCGTGAGAGTGGGCAGGGGGCCCTCACCCCTCCACTTT. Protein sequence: CSVRVGRGPSPLHF.